Listed here are 11 T cell receptor beta chains from one sample, sequenced in a study of shared clonotypes between healthy human individuals. Only in-frame clones appear in the TCRdb table, and some are missing; sequencing was by immunoSEQ multiplex PCR. The data hold about 980,000 clones, with less than 85% observed a single time. The sample consisted of memory CD4+ T cells sorted from blood. Subset noted: CD45RA-negative fraction. The source of these receptors is a man aged 18 to 30 in good health.

This clone was found once. The chain carries TRBV11-2 and TRBJ2-3; 7 bases match TRBD2. The CDR3 consists of 16 residues. From germline, CDR1 is SGHAT and CDR2 FQNNGV. V lost 0 bases, J lost 5 bases, and 8 bases stayed unmatched. CDR3 loop: CASSLDRQRGQDTQYF. The CDR3 nucleotides read TGTGCCAGCAGCTTAGATCGGCAGCGGGGCCAAGATACGCAGTATTTT.

The J gene is TRBJ2-2, the V gene TRBV6-1; 11 nucleotides line up with TRBD1. Germline lookup yields CDR1 MNHNS and CDR2 SASEGT. The CDR3 consists of 15 residues. The junction had 2 bases not matched to a gene; V was cut back by 7 bases and J by 1 base. The CDR3 DNA follows: TGTGCCAGCAAGGGACAGGGGGTGAACACCGGGGAGCTGTTTTTT. Its translation: CASKGQGVNTGELFF.

The V gene is TRBV2, the J gene TRBJ1-1, with D maybe TRBD1 (6 bases). CDR1 is SNHLY and CDR2 is FYNNEI in the germline V gene. Trimming removed 6 bases at V and 4 bases at J, with 15 bases between. This CDR3 is 14 amino acids long. The CDR3 coding sequence is TGTGCCAGCAGCACACAGGGAGTGGGCACTGAAGCTTTCTTT. Protein product: CASSTQGVGTEAFF.

The chain is built from TRBV12-5 and TRBJ1-5; D may be TRBD1 (5 bases). V was pared by 1 base and J by 4 bases, with 14 bases between. CDR1 is LGHNT and CDR2 is FRNRAP in the germline V gene. The CDR3 totals 16 residues. The CDR3 loop reads CASGLALGQKNQPQHF. The CDR3 coding sequence is TGTGCTAGTGGTTTGGCCCTGGGGCAAAAGAATCAGCCCCAGCATTTT.

The rearrangement uses TRBV5-6 and TRBJ1-5; 9 nucleotides match TRBD1. Germline CDR1 and CDR2: SGHDT and YYEEEE. CDR3 length: 14 residues. V lost 3 bases and J lost 5; bases outside the gene matches: 3. DNA for the CDR3: TGTGCCAGCAGCTACGGACAGGGGTATCAGCCCCAGCATTTT. Protein: CASSYGQGYQPQHF.

This chain connects TRBV5-1 to TRBJ1-2, with D perhaps TRBD1 (5 bases). Trimming took off 0 bases at V and 2 bases at J, with 11 bases between the two ends. Germline V gene lookup returns CDR1 SGHRS and CDR2 YFSETQ. This CDR3 spans 15 amino acids. Written as DNA, the CDR3 is TGCGCCAGCAGCTTGGAGGCAGGGCAAAACTATGGCTACACCTTC. Amino acid sequence: CASSLEAGQNYGYTF.

The chain combines TRBV5-1 with TRBJ1-1; 7 nucleotides match TRBD1. This CDR3 spans 15 amino acids. Germline CDR1 and CDR2: SGHRS and YFSETQ. The ends lost 2 bases at V and 5 bases at J; junction bases unmatched: 9. The CDR3 loop is CASSFGGGAATEAFF. The DNA for the CDR3 is TGCGCCAGCAGCTTCGGAGGGGGCGCGGCTACTGAAGCTTTCTTT.

CDR3 nucleotide sequence: TGTGCCAGTAGTCGGACCGATTATAATTCACCCCTCCACTTT. This sequence encodes CASSRTDYNSPLHF. The chain joins TRBV19 to TRBJ1-6; no clear D gene. The germline V gene encodes CDR1 LNHDA and CDR2 SQIVND (reference sequence). Trimming stripped 5 bases from V and 4 bases from J, with 9 bases between. This CDR3 region has 14 residues.

V and J are TRBV5-1 and TRBJ2-5; D unclear. Trimming removed 9 bases at V and 5 bases at J, with 17 bases between. This CDR3 contains 13 residues. Germline CDR1 SGHRS, CDR2 YFSETQ. CDR3 coding DNA: TGCGCCACCTCGATTGACTCGGGCGAGACCCAGTACTTC. It specifies CATSIDSGETQYF.

The chain carries TRBV2 and TRBJ2-1; no clear D. From germline, CDR1 is SNHLY and CDR2 FYNNEI. The CDR3 runs to 12 residues. Trimming took off 8 bases at V and 13 bases at J, with 18 bases between the two ends. The DNA of the CDR3 is TGTGCCAGCGTATCGAGGTTAGATGCACAGTTCTTC. Residues: CASVSRLDAQFF.

This chain uses TRBV6-1 with TRBJ2-1, with 7 positions matching TRBD2. The germline gives CDR1 MNHNS, CDR2 SASEGT. The CDR3 has 14 residues. V was clipped by 6 bases and J by 5 bases; unmatched bases: 7. This chain's CDR3 is CASRAGTTNNEQFF. The CDR3 DNA follows: TGTGCCAGCAGGGCCGGGACTACCAACAATGAGCAGTTCTTC.